These 8 T cell receptor beta chains share one sample of origin, sequenced in a study of blood T cell repertoires in COVID-19. Data came from immunoSEQ multiplex PCR; TCRdb stores just in-frame clones and leaves some out. Among 100,000 or so clones listed, roughly 89% were seen once. The sequenced material came from peripheral blood. The receptors were gathered from a man between 65 and 80 years old with acute or convalescent COVID-19.

This rearrangement joins TRBV6-5 to TRBJ2-3; D is uncertain. Trimming took off 6 bases at V and 1 base at J, with 8 bases between the two ends. The CDR3 is 13 residues long. Germline CDR1 is MNHEY and CDR2 is SVGAGI. CDR3 bases: TGTGCCAGCAGACGCAGTGGCACAGATACGCAGTATTTT. Its translation: CASRRSGTDTQYF.

The gene calls are TRBV19 and TRBJ1-4; TRBD1 might be the D (5 bases). Trimming removed 6 bases from V and 0 bases from J, with 11 bases in between. The germline gives CDR1 LNHDA, CDR2 SQIVND (reference sequence). The CDR3 totals 15 residues. The CDR3 is CASRRDYATNEKLFF. In DNA, the CDR3 is TGTGCCAGTAGGAGGGACTACGCAACTAATGAAAAACTGTTTTTT.

The chain links TRBV20-1 to TRBJ2-1; D gene unclear. The CDR3 extends over 11 amino acids. Germline CDR1 DFQATT, CDR2 SNEGSKA (reference sequence). With 3 bases removed from V and 10 bases from J, the gap between germline ends came to 10 bases. DNA of the CDR3: TGCAGTGCTAGGAAGACTCGAGAGCAGTTCTTC. It specifies CSARKTREQFF.

The chain couples TRBV5-1 to TRBJ2-2, with D uncertain. The germline gives CDR1 SGHRS, CDR2 YFSETQ. CDR3 size: 13 residues. The V end lost 1 base, the J end lost 4 bases, and 5 bases lay between the germline ends. The CDR3 nucleotides read TGCGCCAGCAGCTTGACAAGCACCGGGGAGCTGTTTTTT. It codes for CASSLTSTGELFF.

This rearrangement joins TRBV2 to TRBJ1-2; no definite D call. The germline gives CDR1 SNHLY, CDR2 FYNNEI. The germline V and J ends were trimmed by 4 bases and 7 bases, with 10 bases remaining between them. The CDR3 spans 12 residues. The CDR3, as DNA: TGTGCCAGCAGTGTCCGGGTTGCTGGCTACACCTTC. This gives the protein CASSVRVAGYTF.

The chain employs TRBV4-2 and TRBJ1-3; D is perhaps TRBD1 (5 bases). The germline V gene encodes CDR1 LGHNA and CDR2 YNFKEQ. V was trimmed by 0 bases and J by 1 base, leaving 7 bases between them. The CDR3 spans 15 residues. CDR3 DNA sequence: TGTGCCAGCAGCCAAGAGGGGGGGTCTGGAAACACCATATATTTT. Its translation: CASSQEGGSGNTIYF.

The V gene is TRBV21-1, the J gene TRBJ2-1; TRBD2 was called by the table and not checked on the DNA. TRBV21-1 is a known pseudogene. The CDR3 sequence is 18 residues long. Here the CDR3 reads CASSRPSGSSSADNEQFF. The DNA of the CDR3 is TGTGCCAGCAGTCGACCTAGCGGGAGTAGTAGTGCGGACAATGAGCAGTTCTTC.

This chain joins TRBV30 and TRBJ2-3, with D maybe TRBD1 (5 bases). The CDR3 is 13 amino acids. Germline V gene lookup returns CDR1 GTSNPN and CDR2 SVGIG (reference sequence). The V gene lost 2 bases and the J gene lost 5 bases, with 11 bases spanning the gap. The DNA for the CDR3 is TGTGCCTGGAGTCAGGGCCAAATAGATACGCAGTATTTT. Translating it yields CAWSQGQIDTQYF.